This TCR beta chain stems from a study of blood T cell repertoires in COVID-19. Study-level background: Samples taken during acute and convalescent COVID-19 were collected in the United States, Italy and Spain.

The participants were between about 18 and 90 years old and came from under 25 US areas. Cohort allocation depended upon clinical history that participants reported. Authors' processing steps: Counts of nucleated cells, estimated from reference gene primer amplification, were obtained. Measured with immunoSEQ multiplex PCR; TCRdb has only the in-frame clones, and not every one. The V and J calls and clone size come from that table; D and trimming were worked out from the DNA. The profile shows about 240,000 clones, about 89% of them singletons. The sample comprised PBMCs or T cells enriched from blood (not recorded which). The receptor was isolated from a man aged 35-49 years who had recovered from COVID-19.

DNA of the CDR3: TGCGCCAGCAGCCAAGAAACAGGGGGTTATCAGCCCCAGCATTTT. It encodes CASSQETGGYQPQHF. This rearrangement joins TRBV4-3 to TRBJ1-5; 8 bases agree with TRBD1. CDR3 length: 15 amino acids. Losses at the gene ends were 0 bases for V and 5 bases for J; bases not matched to a gene: 3. Germline V gene sequence: CDR1 LGHNA, CDR2 YSLEER.